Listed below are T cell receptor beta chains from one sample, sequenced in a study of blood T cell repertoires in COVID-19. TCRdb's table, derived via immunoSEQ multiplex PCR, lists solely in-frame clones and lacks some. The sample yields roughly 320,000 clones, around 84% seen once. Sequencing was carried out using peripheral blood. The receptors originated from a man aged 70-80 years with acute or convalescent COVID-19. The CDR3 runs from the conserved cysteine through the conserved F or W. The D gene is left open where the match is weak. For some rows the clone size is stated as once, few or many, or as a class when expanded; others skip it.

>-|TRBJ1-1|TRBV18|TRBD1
TGTGCCAGCTCACCAGAGACAGGGAGCAACACTGAAGCTTTCTTT
CASSPETGSNTEAFF
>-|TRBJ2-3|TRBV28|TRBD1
TGTGCCAGCAGTTTCGGGACAGGGGAAAATACGCAGTATTTT
CASSFGTGENTQYF
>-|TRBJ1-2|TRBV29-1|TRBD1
TGCAGCGTTCTCAGGACAGGGGTTAATAACTATGGCTACACCTTC
CSVLRTGVNNYGYTF
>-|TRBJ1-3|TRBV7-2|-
TGTGCCAGCAGTAACGGGGGGGTACGAAACACCATATATTTT
CASSNGGVRNTIYF
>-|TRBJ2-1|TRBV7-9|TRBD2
TGTGCCAGCACGGGCGGGAGGGCCATAGAGCAGTTCTTC
CASTGGRAIEQFF
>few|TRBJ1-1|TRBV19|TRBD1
TGTGCCAGTACCAATAATGACAGGGTTAGAGCTTTCTTT
CASTNNDRVRAFF
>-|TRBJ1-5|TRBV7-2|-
TGTGCCAGCAGCTTAGACAGAGGCAATCAGCCCCAGCATTTT
CASSLDRGNQPQHF
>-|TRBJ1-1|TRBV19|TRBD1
TGTGCCAGTAGTGTGGGACAGGGGAACACTGAAGCTTTCTTT
CASSVGQGNTEAFF
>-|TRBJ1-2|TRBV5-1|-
TGCGCCAGCAGCTTGACAGCTCCAAGTGGCTACACCTTC
CASSLTAPSGYTF
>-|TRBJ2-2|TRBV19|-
TGTGCCAGTAGTCAGGGAACCGGGGAGCTGTTTTTT
CASSQGTGELFF
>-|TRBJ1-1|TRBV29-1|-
TGCAGCGGTACAGAGAACACTGAAGCTTTCTTT
CSGTENTEAFF
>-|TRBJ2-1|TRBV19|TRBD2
TGTGCCAGTAGTATAAGGGCTAGCGGGACTTACAATGAGCAGTTCTTC
CASSIRASGTYNEQFF
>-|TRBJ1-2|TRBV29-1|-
TGCAGCGTTGAAGGGTGGTCGAGCAGGGTCGACGGCTACACCTTC
CSVEGWSSRVDGYTF
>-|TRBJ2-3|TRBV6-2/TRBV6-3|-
TGTGCCAGCAGTTACGAACTAGGTAACACAGATACGCAGTATTTT
CASSYELGNTDTQYF
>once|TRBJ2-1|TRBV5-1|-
TGCGCCAGCAGCGGGACAACGCTCTCCTACAATGAGCAGTTCTTC
CASSGTTLSYNEQFF
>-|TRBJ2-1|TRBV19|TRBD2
TGTGCCAGTAGCCCCGGGGCGGGAGGGCCGGATGAGCAGTTCTTC
CASSPGAGGPDEQFF
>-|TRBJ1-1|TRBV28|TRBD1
TGTGCCAGCAGTCAATGGGACAGGTTTTGGGAAGCTTTCTTT
CASSQWDRFWEAFF
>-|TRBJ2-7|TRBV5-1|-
TGCGCCAGCAGCTTGGAGGTGGGGCTAGGCTACGAGCAGTACTTC
CASSLEVGLGYEQYF
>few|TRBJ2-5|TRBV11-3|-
TGTGCCAGCAGCCGAGGACACCTGGAGACCCAGTACTTC
CASSRGHLETQYF
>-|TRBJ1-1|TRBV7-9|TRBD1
TGTGCCAGCAGCTCCGGGACAGACACTGAAGCTTTCTTT
CASSSGTDTEAFF
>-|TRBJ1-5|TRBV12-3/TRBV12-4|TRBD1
TGTGCCAGCAGTACGACAGGGGGACAGCCCCAGCATTTT
CASSTTGGQPQHF
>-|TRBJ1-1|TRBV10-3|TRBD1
TGTGCCATCAGGCCCGGGACAGGGGAGAACACTGAAGCTTTCTTT
CAIRPGTGENTEAFF
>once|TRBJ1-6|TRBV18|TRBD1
TGTGCCAGCTCACCCACAGGGGGTGATTCACCCCTCCACTTT
CASSPTGGDSPLHF
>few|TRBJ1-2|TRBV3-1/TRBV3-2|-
TGTGCCAGCAGCGAGGTTCTCGGGGTTGGCTACACCTTC
CASSEVLGVGYTF
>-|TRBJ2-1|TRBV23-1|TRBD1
TGCGCCAGCAGACGTCAGTTTCTTGTTACTCCGGGACAGGCAACCAATGAGCAGTTCTTC
CASRRQFLVTPGQATNEQFF
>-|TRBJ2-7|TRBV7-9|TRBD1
TGTGCCAGCAGCCCCCCCCCGGGACAGGTTTATATCGAGCAGTACTTC
CASSPPPGQVYIEQYF
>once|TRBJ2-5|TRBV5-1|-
TGCGCCAGCAGCAACGGGAGATCTCTCCAAGAGACCCAGTACTTC
CASSNGRSLQETQYF
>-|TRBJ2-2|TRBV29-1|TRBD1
TGCAGCGTTCACAGGGGGTCGAACACCGGGGAGCTGTTTTTT
CSVHRGSNTGELFF
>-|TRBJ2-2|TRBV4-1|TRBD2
TGCGCCAGCAGCCAAGATAACGGGCGGGGGGGCAAGACCGGGGAGCTGTTTTTT
CASSQDNGRGGKTGELFF
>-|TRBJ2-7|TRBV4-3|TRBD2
TGCGCCAGCAGCCAAGATCCTTGGGGGGGGGAGTACTTC
CASSQDPWGGEYF
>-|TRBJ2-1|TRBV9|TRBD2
TGTGCCAGCAGCGTACTAGCGGGTCCTAAAAGGGAGCAGTTCTTC
CASSVLAGPKREQFF
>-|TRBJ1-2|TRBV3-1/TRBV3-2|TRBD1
TGTGCCAGCAGCCAACCAATCCTCGGTGGGACAGGGTATGGCTACACCTTC
CASSQPILGGTGYGYTF
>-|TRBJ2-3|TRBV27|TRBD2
TGTGCCAGCAGTTTATCCCTCGCGGGGGGCGGGACAGATACGCAGTATTTT
CASSLSLAGGGTDTQYF
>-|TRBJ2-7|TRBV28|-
TGTGCCAGCAGTAAATACTACGAGCAGTACTTC
CASSKYYEQYF
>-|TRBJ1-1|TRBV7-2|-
TGTGCCAGCAGCTTGTACCAGGTCGGGGACACTGAAGCTTTCTTT
CASSLYQVGDTEAFF
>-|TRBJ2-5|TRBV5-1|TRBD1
TGCGCCAGCAGCTCGTCGGGACAGGGACCAGGAGAGACCCAGTACTTC
CASSSSGQGPGETQYF
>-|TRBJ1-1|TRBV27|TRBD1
TGTGCCAGCAGTGCCGGGACAGGGGCCACTGAAGCTTTCTTT
CASSAGTGATEAFF
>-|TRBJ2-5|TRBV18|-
TGTGCCAGCTCACCACGGGCGAGCCAAGAGACCCAGTACTTC
CASSPRASQETQYF
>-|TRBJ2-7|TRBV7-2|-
TGTGCCAGCAGCCCAAGGGCCGGGGGCTACGAGCAGTACTTC
CASSPRAGGYEQYF
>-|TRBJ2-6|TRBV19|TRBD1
TGTGCCAGTAGTATCGGACAGGGGGCGATTGGGGCCAACGTCCTGACTTTC
CASSIGQGAIGANVLTF
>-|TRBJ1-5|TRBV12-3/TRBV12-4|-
TGTGCCAGCAGCGGGGGGCGCGAACAGCCCCAGCATTTT
CASSGGREQPQHF
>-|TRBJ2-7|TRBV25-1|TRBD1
TGTGCCAGCAGTGAGTGGACAGGTTACGAGCAGTACTTC
CASSEWTGYEQYF
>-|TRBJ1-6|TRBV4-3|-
TGCGCCAGCAGCCAAACCGGGACCTATAATTCACCCCTCCACTTT
CASSQTGTYNSPLHF
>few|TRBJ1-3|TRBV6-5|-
TGTGCCAGCAGACGGACTGGATACGGAAACACCATATATTTT
CASRRTGYGNTIYF
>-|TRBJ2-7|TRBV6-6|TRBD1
TGTGCCAGCAGTTCTGGACAGGGAACCGAGCAGTACTTC
CASSSGQGTEQYF
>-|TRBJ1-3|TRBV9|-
TGTGCCAGCAGCGTGGACAGCTACTCTGGAAACACCATATATTTT
CASSVDSYSGNTIYF
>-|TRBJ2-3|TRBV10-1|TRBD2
TGCGCCAGCAGAGCGGGACTAGGGTATGCAGATACGCAGTATTTT
CASRAGLGYADTQYF
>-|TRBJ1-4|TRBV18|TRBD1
TGTGCCAGCTCACCAACGCGGACAGGCGAGGGGGGAAAACTGTTTTTT
CASSPTRTGEGGKLFF
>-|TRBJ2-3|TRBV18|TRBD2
TGTGCCAGCTCACCACCGGGACTAGCGGGAGTTCTGGATACGCAGTATTTT
CASSPPGLAGVLDTQYF
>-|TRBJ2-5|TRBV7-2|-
TGTGCCAGCAGCTCCTACGGACAGCAAGAGACCCAGTACTTC
CASSSYGQQETQYF
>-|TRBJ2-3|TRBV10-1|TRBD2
TGCGCCAGCAGTGAGGGCGGGAGAACAGATACGCAGTATTTT
CASSEGGRTDTQYF
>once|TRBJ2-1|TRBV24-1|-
TGTGCCACCCAAGGGGGGGTCTCCTACAATGAGCAGTTCTTC
CATQGGVSYNEQFF
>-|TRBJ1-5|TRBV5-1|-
TGCGCCAGCAGCTTGGACGGGTATAGCAATCAGCCCCAGCATTTT
CASSLDGYSNQPQHF
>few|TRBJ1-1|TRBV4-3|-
TGCGCCAGCAGCCAAGTAGGGCGGGGTACTGAAGCTTTCTTT
CASSQVGRGTEAFF
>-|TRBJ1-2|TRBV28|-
TGTGCCAGCAGTTTGGGCAGTTATGGCTACACCTTC
CASSLGSYGYTF